The clone carrying this T cell receptor beta chain was observed at least ten times. Authors of the study amplified TCR beta CDR3 regions from RNA transcripts. Primed by the HTBI set, a first-round RT-PCR was run on the TCR CDR3. TCRdb reprocessed the multiplex PCR reads via MiXCR and lists one record per CDR3 protein. Among some 720,000 distinct CDR3 sequences listed, approximately 16% were seen once. The data stem from a study of T cells in Graves' hyperthyroidism and ophthalmopathy. The hyperthyroidism was newly diagnosed and had lasted under 2 months; the patients were aged 18 to 65. Germline CDR1 reads SGHRS; CDR2 reads YFSETQ. V was pared by 4 bases and J by 3 bases, with 5 bases of the junction left unmatched. The CDR3 sequence is 15 residues long.

This sequence was found in a man aged 18 to 29 with Graves' hyperthyroidism. The chain uses TRBV5-1 and TRBJ2-1, with 9 nucleotides matching TRBD2. Sequenced sample: blood. This CDR3 reads CASSGSGSHYNEQFF. CDR3 in DNA: TGCGCCAGCAGCGGTAGCGGGAGCCACTACAATGAGCAGTTCTTC.